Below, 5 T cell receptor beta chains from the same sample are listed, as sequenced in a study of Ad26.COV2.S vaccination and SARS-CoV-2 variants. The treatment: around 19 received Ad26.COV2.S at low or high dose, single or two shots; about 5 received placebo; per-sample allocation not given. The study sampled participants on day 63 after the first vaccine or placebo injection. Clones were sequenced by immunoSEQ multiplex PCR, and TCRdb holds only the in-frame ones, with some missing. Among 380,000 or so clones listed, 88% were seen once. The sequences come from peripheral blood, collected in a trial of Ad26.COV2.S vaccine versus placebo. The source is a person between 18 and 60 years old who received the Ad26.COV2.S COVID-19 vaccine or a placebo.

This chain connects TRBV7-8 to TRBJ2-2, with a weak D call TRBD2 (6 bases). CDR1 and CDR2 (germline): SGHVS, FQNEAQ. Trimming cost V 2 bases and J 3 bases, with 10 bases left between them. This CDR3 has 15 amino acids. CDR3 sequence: CASSLLREDTGELFF. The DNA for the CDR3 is TGTGCCAGCAGCTTACTCAGGGAGGACACCGGGGAGCTGTTTTTT.

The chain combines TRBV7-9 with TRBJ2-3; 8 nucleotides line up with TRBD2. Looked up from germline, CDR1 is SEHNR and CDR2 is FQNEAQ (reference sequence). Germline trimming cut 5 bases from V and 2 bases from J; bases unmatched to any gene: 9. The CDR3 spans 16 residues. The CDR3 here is CASSPRSGINTDTQYF. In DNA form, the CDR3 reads TGTGCCAGCAGCCCCCGTAGCGGGATTAACACAGATACGCAGTATTTT.

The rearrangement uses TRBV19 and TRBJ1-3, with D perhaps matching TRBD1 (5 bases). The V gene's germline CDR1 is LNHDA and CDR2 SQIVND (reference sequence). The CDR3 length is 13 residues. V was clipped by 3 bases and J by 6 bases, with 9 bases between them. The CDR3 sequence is CASSIQGVNTIYF. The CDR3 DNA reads TGTGCCAGTAGTATTCAGGGTGTAAACACCATATATTTT.

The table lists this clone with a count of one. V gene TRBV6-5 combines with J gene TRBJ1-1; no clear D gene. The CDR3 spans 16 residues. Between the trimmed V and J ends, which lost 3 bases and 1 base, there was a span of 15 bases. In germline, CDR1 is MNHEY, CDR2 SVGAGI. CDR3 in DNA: TGTGCCAGCAGTTATGGTTTGGGGATGCCGAACACTGAAGCTTTCTTT. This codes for CASSYGLGMPNTEAFF.

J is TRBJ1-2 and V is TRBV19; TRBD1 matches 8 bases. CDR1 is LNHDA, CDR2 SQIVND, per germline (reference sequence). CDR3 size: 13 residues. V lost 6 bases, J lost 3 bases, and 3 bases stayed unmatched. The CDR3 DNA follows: TGTGCCAGTAGGGAACAGGGGGACTATGGCTACACCTTC. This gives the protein CASREQGDYGYTF.